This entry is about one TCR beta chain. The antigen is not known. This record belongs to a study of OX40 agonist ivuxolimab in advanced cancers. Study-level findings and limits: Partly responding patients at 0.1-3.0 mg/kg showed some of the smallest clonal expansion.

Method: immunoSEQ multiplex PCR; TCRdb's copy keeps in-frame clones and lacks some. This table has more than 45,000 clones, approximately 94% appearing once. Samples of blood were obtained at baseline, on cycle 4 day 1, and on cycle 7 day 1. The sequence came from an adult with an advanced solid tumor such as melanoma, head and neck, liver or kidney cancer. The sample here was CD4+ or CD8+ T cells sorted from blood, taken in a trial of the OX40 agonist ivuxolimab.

In DNA, the CDR3 is TGCGCCAGCACCGCCGGGACAGTTTACGAGCAGTACTTC. Protein product: CASTAGTVYEQYF. V usage is TRBV5-1 and J usage is TRBJ2-7; TRBD1 matches at 7 bases. J lost 4 bases, V lost 6 bases, and 7 bases had no gene match. Germline values: CDR1 SGHRS, CDR2 YFSETQ. The CDR3 extends over 13 amino acids.